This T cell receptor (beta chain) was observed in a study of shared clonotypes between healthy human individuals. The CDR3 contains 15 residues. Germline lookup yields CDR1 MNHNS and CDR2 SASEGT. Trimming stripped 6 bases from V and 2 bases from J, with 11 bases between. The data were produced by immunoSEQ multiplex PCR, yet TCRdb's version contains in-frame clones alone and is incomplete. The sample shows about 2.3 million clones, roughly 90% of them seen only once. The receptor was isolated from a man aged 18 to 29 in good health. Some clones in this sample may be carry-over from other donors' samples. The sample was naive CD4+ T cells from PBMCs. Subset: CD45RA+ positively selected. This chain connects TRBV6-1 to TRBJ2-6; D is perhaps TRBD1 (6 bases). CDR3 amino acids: CASRKPGAGANVLTF. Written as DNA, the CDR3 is TGTGCCAGCAGGAAGCCAGGGGCTGGGGCCAACGTCCTGACTTTC.